The rows below give T cell receptor beta chains drawn from one sample of a study of blood T cell repertoires in COVID-19. Profiling relied on immunoSEQ multiplex PCR, and the TCRdb table lists in-frame clones only, not all of them. The table has some 120,000 clones, approximately 85% seen once. Sequencing used peripheral blood. Receptors originate from a human donor in a cohort sampled during active COVID-19. CDR3s include the opening cysteine and the closing phenylalanine or tryptophan. The D gene is left open where the match is weak. Expanded clones are given a class, and other clones once, few, many or no size at all.

D: -; size: -; length: 15; J: TRBJ1-5; V: TRBV25-1; CDR3: CASTPPAGKNQPQHF; DNA: TGTGCCAGCACTCCCCCTGCGGGGAAGAATCAGCCCCAGCATTTT
D: TRBD2; size: -; length: 14; J: TRBJ2-1; V: TRBV29-1; CDR3: CSGLAGGQGNEQFF; DNA: TGCAGCGGGCTAGCGGGAGGGCAGGGCAATGAGCAGTTCTTC
D: -; size: -; length: 14; J: TRBJ1-3; V: TRBV6-5; CDR3: CASSFLSSGNTIYF; DNA: TGTGCCAGCAGTTTTCTAAGCTCTGGAAACACCATATATTTT
D: TRBD2; size: -; length: 17; J: TRBJ2-1; V: TRBV27; CDR3: CASSFMTSGGDYNEQFF; DNA: TGTGCCAGCAGTTTTATGACTAGCGGGGGGGATTACAATGAGCAGTTCTTC
D: -; size: -; length: 14; J: TRBJ1-2; V: TRBV5-6; CDR3: CASSFWGVTDGYTF; DNA: TGTGCCAGCAGCTTTTGGGGGGTAACGGATGGCTACACCTTC
D: -; size: -; length: 15; J: TRBJ1-2; V: TRBV7-9; CDR3: CASSLERGFNYGYTF; DNA: TGTGCCAGCAGCTTAGAACGGGGATTTAACTATGGCTACACCTTC
D: -; size: -; length: 13; J: TRBJ1-1; V: TRBV9; CDR3: CASSRRGGTEAFF; DNA: TGTGCCAGCAGTCGAAGAGGGGGCACTGAAGCTTTCTTT
D: TRBD2; size: once; length: 16; J: TRBJ2-1; V: TRBV19; CDR3: CASSTSGSRINNEQFF; DNA: TGTGCCAGTAGTACTAGCGGGAGTAGGATAAACAATGAGCAGTTCTTC
D: TRBD1; size: -; length: 15; J: TRBJ1-6; V: TRBV4-3; CDR3: CASSQGQGVNSPLHF; DNA: TGCGCCAGCAGCCAAGGACAGGGCGTCAATTCACCCCTCCACTTT
D: -; size: -; length: 12; J: TRBJ1-1; V: TRBV30; CDR3: CATRVGNTEAFF; DNA: TGTGCCACCAGGGTAGGGAACACTGAAGCTTTCTTT
D: -; size: -; length: 14; J: TRBJ2-1; V: TRBV2; CDR3: CASSNEGAYNEQFF; DNA: TGTGCCAGCAGTAATGAGGGGGCCTACAATGAGCAGTTCTTC
D: -; size: -; length: 12; J: TRBJ1-1; V: TRBV19; CDR3: CASSLWAWVAFF; DNA: TGTGCCAGTAGCTTGTGGGCCTGGGTTGCTTTCTTT
D: -; size: -; length: 15; J: TRBJ2-3; V: TRBV11-3; CDR3: CASSLKGGSTDTQYF; DNA: TGTGCCAGCAGCTTAAAGGGCGGGAGCACAGATACGCAGTATTTT
D: TRBD1; size: -; length: 18; J: TRBJ1-2; V: TRBV24-1; CDR3: CATSDPGTGGENNYGYTF; DNA: TGTGCCACCAGTGACCCCGGGACAGGGGGCGAAAATAACTATGGCTACACCTTC
D: -; size: -; length: 15; J: TRBJ2-3; V: TRBV2; CDR3: CASRVTRQSTDTQYF; DNA: TGTGCCAGCAGGGTGACTAGACAAAGCACAGATACGCAGTATTTT
D: -; size: -; length: 14; J: TRBJ1-1; V: TRBV29-1; CDR3: CSVALLGGGTEAFF; DNA: TGCAGCGTTGCCCTTCTGGGGGGAGGCACTGAAGCTTTCTTT